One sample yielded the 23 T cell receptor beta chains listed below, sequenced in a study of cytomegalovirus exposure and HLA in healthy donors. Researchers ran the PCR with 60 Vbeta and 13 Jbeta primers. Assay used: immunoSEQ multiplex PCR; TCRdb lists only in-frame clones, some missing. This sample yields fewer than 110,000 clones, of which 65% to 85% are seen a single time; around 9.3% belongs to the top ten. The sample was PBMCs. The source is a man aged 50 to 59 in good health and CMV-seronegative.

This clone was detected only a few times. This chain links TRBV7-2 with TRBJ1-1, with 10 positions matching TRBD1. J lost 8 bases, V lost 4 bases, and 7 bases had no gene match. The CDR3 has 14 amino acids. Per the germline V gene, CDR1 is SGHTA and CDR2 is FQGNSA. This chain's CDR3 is CASSSTLGQGEAFF. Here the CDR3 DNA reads TGTGCCAGCAGCTCCACCCTGGGACAGGGGGAAGCTTTCTTT.

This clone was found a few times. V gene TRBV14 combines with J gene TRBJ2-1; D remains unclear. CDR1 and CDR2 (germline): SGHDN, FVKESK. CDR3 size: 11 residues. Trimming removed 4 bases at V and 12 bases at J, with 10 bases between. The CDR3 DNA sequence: TGTGCCAGCAGCCCAGGCCGGATGCAGTTCTTC. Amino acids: CASSPGRMQFF. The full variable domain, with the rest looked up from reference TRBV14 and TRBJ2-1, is EAGVTQFPSHSVIEKGQTVTLRCDPISGHDNLYWYRRVMGKEIKFLLHFVKESKQDESGMPNNRFLAERTGGTYSTLKVQPAELEDSGVYFCASSPGRMQFFGPGTRLTVL.

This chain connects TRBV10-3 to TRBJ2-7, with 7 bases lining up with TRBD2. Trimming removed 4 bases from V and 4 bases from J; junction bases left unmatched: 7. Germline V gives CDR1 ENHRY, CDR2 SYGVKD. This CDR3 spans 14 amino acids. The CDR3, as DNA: TGTGCCATCAGTGGGGGGGGATCTGGGTACGAGCAGTACTTC. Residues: CAISGGGSGYEQYF.

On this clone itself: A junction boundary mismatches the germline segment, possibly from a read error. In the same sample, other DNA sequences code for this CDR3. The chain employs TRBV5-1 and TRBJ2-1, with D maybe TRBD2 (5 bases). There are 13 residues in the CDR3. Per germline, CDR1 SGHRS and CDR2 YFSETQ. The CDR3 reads CASSLGGFNEQFF. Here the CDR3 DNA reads TGCGCCAGCAGCTTGGGAGGGTTCAATGAACAGTTCTTC.

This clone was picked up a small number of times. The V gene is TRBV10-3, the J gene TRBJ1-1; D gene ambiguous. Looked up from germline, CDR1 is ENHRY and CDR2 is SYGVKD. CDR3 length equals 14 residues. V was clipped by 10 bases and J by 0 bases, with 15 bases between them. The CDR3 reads CATLGAGMNTEAFF. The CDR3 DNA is TGTGCCACCCTTGGAGCGGGAATGAACACTGAAGCTTTCTTT.

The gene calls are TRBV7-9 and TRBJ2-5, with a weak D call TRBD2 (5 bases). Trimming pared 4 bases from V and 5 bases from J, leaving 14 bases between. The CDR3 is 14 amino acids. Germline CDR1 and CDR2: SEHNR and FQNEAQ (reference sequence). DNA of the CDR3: TGTGCCAGCAGCTCATCCGGGATGTGGGAGACCCAGTACTTC. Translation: CASSSSGMWETQYF.

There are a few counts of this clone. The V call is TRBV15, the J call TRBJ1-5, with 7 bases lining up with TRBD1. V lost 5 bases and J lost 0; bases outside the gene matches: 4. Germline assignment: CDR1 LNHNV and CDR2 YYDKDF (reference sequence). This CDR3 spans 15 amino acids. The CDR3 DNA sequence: TGTGCCACCAGCCGGACAGGCAATAGCAATCAGCCCCAGCATTTT. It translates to CATSRTGNSNQPQHF.

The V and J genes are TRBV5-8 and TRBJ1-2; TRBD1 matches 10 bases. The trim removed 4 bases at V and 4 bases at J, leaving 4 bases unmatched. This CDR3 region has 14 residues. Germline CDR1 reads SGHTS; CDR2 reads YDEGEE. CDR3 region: CASSRDRGLYGYTF. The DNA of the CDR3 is TGTGCCAGCAGCAGGGACAGGGGCCTCTATGGCTACACCTTC.

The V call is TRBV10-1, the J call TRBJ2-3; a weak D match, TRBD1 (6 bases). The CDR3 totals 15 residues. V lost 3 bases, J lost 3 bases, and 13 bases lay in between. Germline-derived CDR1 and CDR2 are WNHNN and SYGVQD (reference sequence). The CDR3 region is CASSDDRIVTDTQYF. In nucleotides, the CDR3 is TGCGCCAGCAGTGACGACAGGATTGTAACAGATACGCAGTATTTT.

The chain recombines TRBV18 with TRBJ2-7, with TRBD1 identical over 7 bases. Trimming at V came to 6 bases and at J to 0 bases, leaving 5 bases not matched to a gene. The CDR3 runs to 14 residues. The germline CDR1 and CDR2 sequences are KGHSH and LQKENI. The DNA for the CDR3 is TGTGCCAGCTCTCCGGGACAGACCTCCTACGAGCAGTACTTC. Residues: CASSPGQTSYEQYF.

CDR3 bases: TGTGCCAGTAGTTTACAACAGGGGGCGCAGCCCCAGCATTTT. Translated, it gives CASSLQQGAQPQHF. V gene TRBV19 combines with J gene TRBJ1-5; TRBD1 agrees at 9 bases. The CDR3 totals 14 residues. Germline V CDR1 and CDR2: LNHDA, SQIVND (reference sequence). V shed 5 bases, J shed 7 bases, and the junction held 6 bases outside the gene matches.

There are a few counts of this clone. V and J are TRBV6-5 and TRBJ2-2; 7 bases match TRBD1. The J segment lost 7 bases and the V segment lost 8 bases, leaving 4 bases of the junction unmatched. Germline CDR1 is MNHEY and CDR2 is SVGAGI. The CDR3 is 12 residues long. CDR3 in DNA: TGTGCCAGCCATACAGGGGTCGGGGAGCTGTTTTTT. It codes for CASHTGVGELFF.

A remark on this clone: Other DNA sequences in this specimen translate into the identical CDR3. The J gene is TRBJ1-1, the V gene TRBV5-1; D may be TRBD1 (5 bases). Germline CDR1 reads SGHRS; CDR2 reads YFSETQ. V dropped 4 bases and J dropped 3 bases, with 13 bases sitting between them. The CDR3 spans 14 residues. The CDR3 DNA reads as TGCGCCAGCAGCCCAGGACATACGGACACTGAAGCTTTCTTT. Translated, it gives CASSPGHTDTEAFF.

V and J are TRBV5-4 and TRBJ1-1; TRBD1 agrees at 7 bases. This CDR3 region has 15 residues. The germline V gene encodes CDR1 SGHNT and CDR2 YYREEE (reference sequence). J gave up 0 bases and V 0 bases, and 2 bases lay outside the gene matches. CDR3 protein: CASSLGGQMNTEAFF. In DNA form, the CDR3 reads TGTGCCAGCAGCTTGGGGGGACAGATGAACACTGAAGCTTTCTTT.

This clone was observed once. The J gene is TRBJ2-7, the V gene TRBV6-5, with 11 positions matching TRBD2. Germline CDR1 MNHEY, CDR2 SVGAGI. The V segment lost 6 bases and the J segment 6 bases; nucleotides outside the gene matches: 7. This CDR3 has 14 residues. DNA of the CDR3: TGTGCCAGCAGCGAAACTAGCGGGAGAAGCGAGCAGTACTTC. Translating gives CASSETSGRSEQYF.

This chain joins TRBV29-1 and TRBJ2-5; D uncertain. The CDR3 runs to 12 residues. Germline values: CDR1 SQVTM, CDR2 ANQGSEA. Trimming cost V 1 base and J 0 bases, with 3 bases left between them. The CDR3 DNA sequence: TGCAGCGTTGAAGTCTACCAAGAGACCCAGTACTTC. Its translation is CSVEVYQETQYF.

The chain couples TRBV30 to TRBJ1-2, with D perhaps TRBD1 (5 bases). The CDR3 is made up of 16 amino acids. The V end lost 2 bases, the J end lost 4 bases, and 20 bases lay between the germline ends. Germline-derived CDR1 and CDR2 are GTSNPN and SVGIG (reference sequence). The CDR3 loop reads CAWSLGLAGNSYGYTF. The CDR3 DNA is TGTGCCTGGAGTCTTGGGTTGGCAGGGAATAGCTATGGCTACACCTTC.

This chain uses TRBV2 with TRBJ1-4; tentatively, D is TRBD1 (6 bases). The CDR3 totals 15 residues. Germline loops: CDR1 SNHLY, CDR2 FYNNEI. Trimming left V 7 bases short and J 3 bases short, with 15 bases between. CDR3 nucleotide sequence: TGTGCCAGCATGGCCGGGGGGCTACCTAATGAAAAACTGTTTTTT. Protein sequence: CASMAGGLPNEKLFF.

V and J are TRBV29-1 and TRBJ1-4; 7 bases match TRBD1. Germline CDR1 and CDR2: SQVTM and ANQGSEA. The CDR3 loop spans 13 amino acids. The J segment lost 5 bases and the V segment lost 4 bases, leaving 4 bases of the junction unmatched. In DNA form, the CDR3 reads TGCAGCGTTGGAGGACAGGAGAATGAAAAACTGTTTTTT. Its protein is CSVGGQENEKLFF.

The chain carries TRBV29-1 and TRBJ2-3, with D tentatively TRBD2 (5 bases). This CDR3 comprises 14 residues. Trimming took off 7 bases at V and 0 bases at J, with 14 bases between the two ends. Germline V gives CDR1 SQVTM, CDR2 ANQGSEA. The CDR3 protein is CSASDGISTDTQYF. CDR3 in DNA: TGCAGCGCCTCGGACGGGATTAGCACAGATACGCAGTATTTT.

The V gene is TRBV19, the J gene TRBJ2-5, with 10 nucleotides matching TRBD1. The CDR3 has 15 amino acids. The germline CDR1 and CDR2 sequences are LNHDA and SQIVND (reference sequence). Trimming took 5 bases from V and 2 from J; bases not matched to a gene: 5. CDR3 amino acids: CASSARTGGQETQYF. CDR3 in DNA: TGTGCCAGTAGTGCCCGGACAGGGGGTCAAGAGACCCAGTACTTC.

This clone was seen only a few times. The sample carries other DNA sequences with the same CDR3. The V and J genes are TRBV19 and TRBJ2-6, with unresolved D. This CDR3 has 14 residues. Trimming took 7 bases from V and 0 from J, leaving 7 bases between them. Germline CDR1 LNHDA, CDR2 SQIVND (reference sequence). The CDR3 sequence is CASKLSSGANVLTF. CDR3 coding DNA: TGTGCCAGTAAACTGAGCTCTGGGGCCAACGTCCTGACTTTC.

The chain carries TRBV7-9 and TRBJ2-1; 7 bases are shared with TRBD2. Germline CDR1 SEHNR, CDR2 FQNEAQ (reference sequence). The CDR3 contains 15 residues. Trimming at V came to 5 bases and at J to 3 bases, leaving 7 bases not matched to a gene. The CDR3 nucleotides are TGTGCCAGCAGCCCGTACGGCGGGAGCTACAATGAGCAGTTCTTC. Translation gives CASSPYGGSYNEQFF.